These 22 T cell receptor beta chains came from one sample sequenced in a study of cytomegalovirus exposure and HLA in healthy donors (dated by TCRdb to about 2017). Libraries were prepared through the immunoSEQ multiplex PCR assay. The multiplex PCR relied on a mix of 60 forward primers for TCR Vbeta segments and 13 reverse primers for TCR Jbeta segments. TCRdb provides this immuneACCESS table in a form limited to in-frame rearrangements. Some clones are lacking; in checked studies, under half of them reflect an unresolved V gene, and why the rest are absent is not known. The sample table contains some 100,000 clones; only one count was recorded for 73% of them. Clones ranked in the top ten supply under 8.5% of the sample. The sequencing input was PBMCs. These TCRs come from a man aged 40-55 years in good health and CMV-seronegative.

The V gene is TRBV13, the J gene TRBJ1-6; no reliable D call. Germline assignment: CDR1 PRHDT and CDR2 FYEKMQ (reference sequence). Trimming shortened V by 2 bases and J by 8 bases, and 10 bases separated the two germline ends. This CDR3 spans 14 amino acids. The CDR3 region is CASSLPEDYSPLHF. The DNA of the CDR3 is TGTGCCAGCAGCTTACCCGAGGACTATTCACCCCTCCACTTT.

The chain employs TRBV19 and TRBJ1-2; D unclear. CDR1 LNHDA and CDR2 SQIVND come from the germline V gene (reference sequence). There are 13 residues in the CDR3. V was clipped by 1 base and J by 6 bases, with 9 bases between them. For the CDR3, the DNA is TGTGCCAGTAGTATAGGGGCCGGGGATGGCTACACCTTC. Translation gives CASSIGAGDGYTF. Variable domain in full (rest from reference TRBV19 and TRBJ1-2): DGGITQSPKYLFRKEGQNVTLSCEQNLNHDAMYWYRQDPGQGLRLIYYSQIVNDFQKGDIAEGYSVSREKKESFPLTVTSAQKNPTAFYLCASSIGAGDGYTFGSGTRLTVV.

The chain is built from TRBV9 and TRBJ2-5; TRBD1 is a possible D gene (5 bases). Germline assignment: CDR1 SGDLS and CDR2 YYNGEE. V lost 2 bases, J lost 4 bases, and 9 bases lay in between. The CDR3 is 13 residues long. The CDR3, as DNA: TGTGCCAGCAGCGTCGCAGGGCCAGAGACCCAGTACTTC. Its protein is CASSVAGPETQYF.

The chain links TRBV21-1 to TRBJ1-1; the DNA was not used to check the table's D call, TRBD1. TRBV21-1 counts as a pseudogene. There are 15 residues in the CDR3. For the CDR3, the DNA is TGTGCCAGCAGCAAAGAGGGACAGGGGAGCACTGAAGCTTTCTTT. Its translation is CASSKEGQGSTEAFF.

The V call is TRBV9, the J call TRBJ2-2, with D tentatively TRBD2 (6 bases). Per the germline V gene, CDR1 is SGDLS and CDR2 is YYNGEE. Trimming stripped 0 bases from V and 3 bases from J, with 6 bases between. The CDR3 loop spans 14 amino acids. The DNA for the CDR3 is TGTGCCAGCAGCGTAGGGGGGGACACCGGGGAGCTGTTTTTT. It is translated as CASSVGGDTGELFF.

This chain uses TRBV7-3 with TRBJ2-1; 7 positions match TRBD2. The junction had 5 bases not matched to a gene; V was cut back by 2 bases and J by 4 bases. The CDR3 spans 15 residues. CDR1 and CDR2 (germline): SGHTA, FQGTGA. The CDR3: CASSLGGENYNEQFF. The DNA for the CDR3 is TGTGCCAGCAGCTTAGGGGGGGAGAATTACAATGAGCAGTTCTTC.

The chain uses TRBV2 and TRBJ2-3; 9 nucleotides match TRBD1. CDR3 length: 18 residues. Germline V gene sequence: CDR1 SNHLY, CDR2 FYNNEI. V shed 5 bases and J 3 bases; nucleotides not matched to a gene: 15. Here the CDR3 reads CASSFQIPGTGKTDTQYF. The CDR3 nucleotides are TGTGCCAGCAGTTTTCAAATTCCCGGGACAGGGAAGACAGATACGCAGTATTTT.

Here the CDR3 reads CASSSGTGGGQPQHF. The DNA for the CDR3 is TGCGCCAGCAGTTCCGGGACAGGGGGGGGACAGCCCCAGCATTTT. The rearrangement joins TRBV4-1 to TRBJ1-5; 11 nucleotides align to TRBD1. J gave up 7 bases and V 6 bases, and 8 bases lay outside the gene matches. Germline CDR1 is MGHRA and CDR2 is YSYEKL. This CDR3 is built from 15 residues.

The chain links TRBV4-1 to TRBJ1-5; D is ambiguous. CDR1 is MGHRA and CDR2 is YSYEKL in the germline V gene. V lost 1 base to trimming and J lost 3 bases, with 16 bases between them. This CDR3 comprises 17 residues. The CDR3 region is CASSQGPAVSSNQPQHF. The DNA of the CDR3 is TGCGCCAGCAGCCAAGGTCCAGCGGTCAGCTCCAATCAGCCCCAGCATTTT.

This chain links TRBV6-5 with TRBJ2-7; 7 nucleotides align to TRBD1. Germline lookup yields CDR1 MNHEY and CDR2 SVGAGI. The CDR3 is 13 amino acids. The V and J ends lost 5 bases and 6 bases, in that order; junction bases with no gene match: 7. The CDR3 protein is CASSRTGASEQYF. CDR3 nucleotide sequence: TGTGCCAGCAGTCGTACAGGGGCGTCCGAGCAGTACTTC.

This clone has only one observation. The chain uses TRBV15 and TRBJ2-7; no definite D call. The CDR3 totals 13 residues. Germline CDR1 LNHNV, CDR2 YYDKDF (reference sequence). The V end was cut by 0 bases, the J end by 2 bases, with 5 bases between. The CDR3 loop reads CATSRDGAYEQYF. The DNA of the CDR3 is TGTGCCACCAGCAGAGACGGAGCCTACGAGCAGTACTTC.

This clone appeared a single time. The chain couples TRBV4-3 to TRBJ2-2, with D possibly TRBD2 on 6 matching bases. Germline V CDR1 and CDR2: LGHNA, YSLEER. This CDR3 contains 15 residues. Trimming removed 1 base from V and 7 bases from J, with 13 bases in between. Written as DNA, the CDR3 is TGCGCCAGCAGCCAAGGGGGACTCCGAGGCGGGGAGCTGTTTTTT. Its protein product is CASSQGGLRGGELFF.

The chain has TRBV6-5 and TRBJ2-7, with 7 bases matching TRBD1. Per germline, CDR1 MNHEY and CDR2 SVGAGI. With V trimmed by 3 bases and J by 0 bases, 5 bases remained unmatched. The CDR3 has 15 residues. The CDR3 is CASSYLGGGSYEQYF. The CDR3 DNA reads as TGTGCCAGCAGTTATTTAGGGGGCGGCTCCTACGAGCAGTACTTC.

This clone occurred a few times. The J gene is TRBJ2-5, the V gene TRBV10-3; the D gene is possibly TRBD1 (6 bases). CDR3 length equals 15 residues. The germline gives CDR1 ENHRY, CDR2 SYGVKD. V was pared by 4 bases and J by 3 bases, with 15 bases between. In nucleotides, the CDR3 is TGTGCCATCAGTGGTCGGCAGGGGAAGGAAGAGACCCAGTACTTC. Amino acids: CAISGRQGKEETQYF.

The chain combines TRBV19 with TRBJ1-6, with D perhaps TRBD1 (6 bases). Trimming left V 3 bases short and J 6 bases short, with 9 bases between. Germline V gives CDR1 LNHDA, CDR2 SQIVND (reference sequence). The CDR3 consists of 14 residues. The CDR3 region is CASSIVRGNSPLHF. The CDR3 DNA reads TGTGCCAGTAGTATCGTCAGGGGTAATTCACCCCTCCACTTT. Together with reference TRBV19 and TRBJ1-6, the CDR3 gives the full variable domain: DGGITQSPKYLFRKEGQNVTLSCEQNLNHDAMYWYRQDPGQGLRLIYYSQIVNDFQKGDIAEGYSVSREKKESFPLTVTSAQKNPTAFYLCASSIVRGNSPLHFGNGTRLTVT.

CDR3 region: CASSQDQVSGSIAYEQYF. In DNA form, the CDR3 reads TGCGCCAGCAGCCAAGATCAAGTTTCGGGTAGCATCGCCTACGAGCAGTACTTC. The chain recombines TRBV4-3 with TRBJ2-7, with no clear D. Germline V gives CDR1 LGHNA, CDR2 YSLEER. V was pared by 0 bases and J by 2 bases, with 20 bases between. The CDR3 sequence is 18 residues long.

This chain links TRBV4-3 with TRBJ2-6; 7 bases align to TRBD2. Germline lookup yields CDR1 LGHNA and CDR2 YSLEER. CDR3 length equals 17 residues. With 0 bases clipped from V and 2 bases from J, the junction kept 4 bases outside the gene matches. In DNA, the CDR3 is TGCGCCAGCAGCCAAGATGATCGGGGGGCTGGGGCCAACGTCCTGACTTTC. Encoded protein: CASSQDDRGAGANVLTF.

The chain couples TRBV27 to TRBJ2-3, with 9 bases lining up with TRBD2. The CDR3 totals 18 residues. Germline V gives CDR1 MNHEY, CDR2 SMNVEV (reference sequence). Germline trimming cut 0 bases from V and 3 bases from J; bases unmatched to any gene: 10. CDR3 protein: CASSLSMGSGGMTDTQYF. The CDR3 nucleotides are TGTGCCAGCAGTTTATCGATGGGGAGCGGGGGGATGACAGATACGCAGTATTTT.

The chain joins TRBV30 to TRBJ1-2; the match to TRBD1 covers 8 bases. Per germline, CDR1 GTSNPN and CDR2 SVGIG (reference sequence). Trimming took 0 bases from V and 2 from J; bases not matched to a gene: 2. This CDR3 contains 14 residues. CDR3 DNA sequence: TGTGCCTGGAGTGTACAGGGGGGCAACTATGGCTACACCTTC. This sequence encodes CAWSVQGGNYGYTF. The full variable domain, with the rest looked up from reference TRBV30 and TRBJ1-2, is SQTIHQWPATLVQPVGSPLSLECTVEGTSNPNLYWYRQAAGRGLQLLFYSVGIGQISSEVPQNLSASRPQDRQFILSSKKLLLSDSGFYLCAWSVQGGNYGYTFGSGTRLTVV.

The CDR3 reads CASSYSRLPGELFF. The CDR3, as DNA: TGTGCCAGCAGTTACTCGAGGTTACCCGGGGAGCTGTTTTTT. This chain links TRBV6-5 with TRBJ2-2; D remains ambiguous. This CDR3 has 14 residues. V lost 0 bases, J lost 6 bases, and 8 bases lay in between. Germline assignment: CDR1 MNHEY and CDR2 SVGAGI.

The chain is built from TRBV19 and TRBJ2-3; the D gene is possibly TRBD2 (5 bases). Trimming stripped 4 bases from V and 6 bases from J, with 14 bases between. Germline-derived CDR1 and CDR2 are LNHDA and SQIVND (reference sequence). CDR3 size: 14 residues. The DNA for the CDR3 is TGTGCCAGTAGTACCCCGAGGGCGCCCGATACGCAGTATTTT. Protein: CASSTPRAPDTQYF.

This clone was observed at least ten times. The V gene is TRBV4-1, the J gene TRBJ1-4; possible D gene TRBD1, 6 bases. CDR1 MGHRA and CDR2 YSYEKL come from the germline V gene. V lost 4 bases, J lost 7 bases, and 19 bases lay in between. CDR3 length: 16 amino acids. The chain's CDR3 is CASSPPRGRGGEKLFF. DNA for the CDR3: TGCGCCAGCAGCCCTCCCAGGGGAAGGGGCGGTGAAAAACTGTTTTTT.